What follows describes a single T cell receptor (beta chain). There are 16 residues in the CDR3. The junction had 5 bases not matched to a gene; V was cut back by 3 bases and J by 0 bases. The V gene's germline CDR1 is SEHNR and CDR2 FQNEAQ (reference sequence). TCRdb's copy holds only in-frame clones and misses some; the assay was immunoSEQ multiplex PCR. Among 250,000 to 300,000 clones listed, 85% to 90% were seen once. This entry belongs to a study of blood T cell repertoires in COVID-19. The overall study: Sites across the United States, Italy and Spain contributed samples from acute and convalescent COVID-19. PBMCs, B-cell-depleted T cells, or T cells were the source of the cDNA or gDNA that made up the material.

The chain carries TRBV7-9 and TRBJ1-1, with 9 bases lining up with TRBD1. Material for sequencing was peripheral blood. This sequence was found in a woman between 55 and 75 years old with COVID-19, enrolled during active disease. CDR3 in DNA: TGTGCCAGCAGCTTTGGACAGGGGATCATGAACACTGAAGCTTTCTTT. Amino acid sequence: CASSFGQGIMNTEAFF.